One sample yielded the 11 T cell receptor beta chains listed below, sequenced in a study of vaccination and CD4 T cells after COVID-19. The treatment was: roughly ten-day PBMC culture with coronavirus spike peptide pools or control peptides (ViraFEST assay). With the Oncomine TCR Beta short-read assay, DNA from cultured CD4+ T cells was sequenced. TCRdb reprocessed the PCR reads via MiXCR and lists one record per CDR3 protein. The data contain approximately 20,000 distinct CDR3 sequences, under 80% of them singletons. These receptors lack a known antigen. The sample here was CD4+ T cells from blood, cultured in vitro, taken before SARS-CoV-2 vaccination. The origin of the receptors is a human donor who received a COVID-19 vaccine.

This clonotype was observed a few times. V gene TRBV6-2 or TRBV6-3 combines with J gene TRBJ1-6; weak D call: TRBD1 (5 bases). The V gene's germline CDR1 is MNHEY and CDR2 SVGEGT. The CDR3 is 16 amino acids. Trimming pared 0 bases from V and 9 bases from J, leaving 15 bases between. CDR3 DNA: TGTGCCAGCAGTTACTCGGGACCATCGCGTGGTTCACCCCTCCACTTT. Protein: CASSYSGPSRGSPLHF.

This clonotype has a handful of counts. The rearrangement uses TRBV20-1 and TRBJ1-1; 7 nucleotides match TRBD1. Germline CDR1 reads DFQATT; CDR2 reads SNEGSKA (reference sequence). The CDR3 has 15 amino acids. Trimming removed 5 bases from V and 7 bases from J; junction bases left unmatched: 16. In nucleotides, the CDR3 is TGCAGTGCTCACCCAGATCCAACAGGGGCAATTGAAGCTTTCTTT. It encodes CSAHPDPTGAIEAFF.

This chain connects TRBV12-3 or TRBV12-4 to TRBJ2-3, with 7 bases fitting TRBD1. The CDR3 extends over 14 amino acids. J lost 4 bases, V lost 6 bases, and 7 bases had no gene match. In DNA form, the CDR3 reads TGTGCCAGCAGATTCGGGACAGTTTCAGATACGCAGTATTTT. Protein sequence: CASRFGTVSDTQYF.

The V and J genes are TRBV27 and TRBJ1-2, with D unclear. CDR3 size: 14 residues. Germline-derived CDR1 and CDR2 are MNHEY and SMNVEV (reference sequence). With 8 bases removed from V and 4 bases from J, the gap between germline ends came to 17 bases. Written as DNA, the CDR3 is TGTGCCAGCGGAACCTTAGGGTACACCTATGGCTACACCTTC. Protein product: CASGTLGYTYGYTF.

This clonotype turned up a few times. The V gene is TRBV2, the J gene TRBJ2-3; 9 positions agree with TRBD2. V lost 5 bases to trimming and J lost 2 bases; unmatched junction nucleotides: 8. Germline CDR1 reads SNHLY; CDR2 reads FYNNEI. The CDR3 runs to 16 residues. The CDR3 DNA follows: TGTGCCAGCAGTACAAAGACTAGCGGCCTCACAGATACGCAGTATTTT. Protein: CASSTKTSGLTDTQYF.

V is TRBV7-9 and J is TRBJ2-6, with D possibly matching TRBD1 (5 bases). V lost 4 bases, J lost 2 bases, and 9 bases lay in between. Germline CDR1 SEHNR, CDR2 FQNEAQ (reference sequence). The CDR3 consists of 15 residues. CDR3 residues: CASSSRVAGANVLTF. The DNA of the CDR3 is TGTGCCAGCAGCTCCAGGGTGGCTGGGGCCAACGTCCTGACTTTC.

The chain employs TRBV19 and TRBJ2-5; perhaps D is TRBD1 or TRBD2 (6 bases each). The germline CDR1 and CDR2 sequences are LNHDA and SQIVND (reference sequence). Trimming took 5 bases from V and 5 from J, leaving 15 bases between them. This CDR3 region has 14 residues. CDR3 sequence: CASSAQGGWETQYF. CDR3 coding DNA: TGTGCCAGTAGTGCACAGGGAGGTTGGGAGACCCAGTACTTC.

In this sample, this clonotype turned up a few times. CDR3 sequence (DNA): TGCAACGTCCAATCCGGACAGGGGGCGCGAACTGAAGCTTTCTTT. Encoded protein: CNVQSGQGARTEAFF. The genes are TRBV20-1 and TRBJ1-1; 11 bases map to TRBD1. The CDR3 runs to 15 residues. In germline, CDR1 is DFQATT, CDR2 SNEGSKA (reference sequence).

Only one count was recorded for this clonotype. The chain joins TRBV2 to TRBJ2-6, with D possibly being TRBD1 (5 bases). CDR3 length equals 14 residues. Between the trimmed V and J ends, which lost 7 bases and 4 bases, there was a span of 11 bases. The germline V gene has CDR1 SNHLY and CDR2 FYNNEI. The CDR3 reads CASNRGSGANVLTF. CDR3 coding DNA: TGTGCCAGCAATAGGGGTTCCGGGGCCAACGTCCTGACTTTC.

This chain uses TRBV19 with TRBJ2-5; D might be TRBD1 (5 bases). This CDR3 has 13 amino acids. Trimming took off 3 bases at V and 3 bases at J, with 8 bases between the two ends. CDR1 and CDR2 from the germline V gene are LNHDA and SQIVND (reference sequence). CDR3 coding DNA: TGTGCCAGTAGTATGGGCAGGGAAGAGACCCAGTACTTC. Its protein is CASSMGREETQYF.

The rearrangement joins TRBV7-9 to TRBJ1-1; no clear D. Trimming left V 6 bases short and J 3 bases short, with 11 bases between. CDR3 size: 13 residues. Per the germline V gene, CDR1 is SEHNR and CDR2 is FQNEAQ (reference sequence). The CDR3 nucleotides read TGTGCCAGCAGTTCGCGATGGGACACTGAAGCTTTCTTT. This sequence encodes CASSSRWDTEAFF.